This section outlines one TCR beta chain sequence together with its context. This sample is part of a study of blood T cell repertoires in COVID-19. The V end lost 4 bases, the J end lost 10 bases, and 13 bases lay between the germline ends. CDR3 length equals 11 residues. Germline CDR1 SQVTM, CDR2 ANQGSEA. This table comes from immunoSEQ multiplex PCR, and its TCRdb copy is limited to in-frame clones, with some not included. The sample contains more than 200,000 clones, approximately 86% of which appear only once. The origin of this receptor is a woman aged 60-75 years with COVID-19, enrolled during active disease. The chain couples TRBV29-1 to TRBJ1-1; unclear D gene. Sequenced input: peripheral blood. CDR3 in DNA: TGCAGCGTTGGGTCGCCAGTTGGAGCTTTCTTT. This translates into CSVGSPVGAFF.